These T cell receptor beta chains were read from a single sample in a study of Graves' ophthalmopathy and Graves' hyperthyroidism. TCRdb re-derived calls from the multiplex PCR reads in MiXCR, one entry per CDR3 protein. The data show 200,000 to 250,000 distinct CDR3 sequences, 20% to 25% seen once. Sequencing was performed on peripheral blood. These receptors were collected from a woman aged 45-65 years with Graves' ophthalmopathy. The CDR3 runs from the conserved cysteine through the conserved F or W. The D gene is left open where the match is weak. Some rows have no size entry. The others give once, few or many, or a class for an expanded clone.

j_call | d_call | v_call | clone_size | cdr3_aa | cdr3_nt
TRBJ2-5 | NA | TRBV27 | many | CASSQPGQQETQYF | TGTGCCAGCAGTCAACCGGGACAACAAGAGACCCAGTACTTC
TRBJ1-2 | NA | TRBV10-2 | NA | CASRQPRANYGYTF | TGCGCCAGTAGACAGCCAAGAGCTAACTATGGCTACACCTTC
TRBJ2-3 | TRBD1 | TRBV25-1 | few | CANWTGGTDTQYF | TGTGCCAACTGGACAGGGGGCACAGATACGCAGTATTTT
TRBJ1-1 | TRBD1 | TRBV27 | many | CASRPTGAGNTEAFF | TGTGCCAGCAGACCTACAGGGGCCGGGAACACTGAAGCTTTCTTT
TRBJ2-5 | NA | TRBV29-1 | many | CSVNPGTGKETQYF | TGCAGCGTTAACCCAGGGACGGGAAAAGAGACCCAGTACTTC
TRBJ2-5 | NA | TRBV6-2/TRBV6-3 | many | CASSYSGIQETQYF | TGTGCCAGCAGTTACTCTGGTATCCAAGAGACCCAGTACTTC
TRBJ1-1 | TRBD1 | TRBV30 | many | CAWSNRGYTEAFF | TGTGCCTGGAGTAACAGGGGGTACACTGAAGCTTTCTTT
TRBJ1-2 | NA | TRBV19 | many | CASTPLKAVRGYTF | TGTGCCAGTACCCCCCTTAAGGCAGTGAGGGGCTACACCTTC
TRBJ1-3 | NA | TRBV6-5 | many | CASSYSINRNSGNTIYF | TGTGCCAGCAGTTACTCGATTAATCGTAACTCTGGAAACACCATATATTTT
TRBJ1-1 | NA | TRBV10-3 | many | CAIGLGSMNTEAFF | TGTGCCATTGGACTCGGGAGTATGAACACTGAAGCTTTCTTT
TRBJ1-6 | TRBD1 | TRBV10-3 | many | CAVSEPTGASPLHF | TGTGCCGTCAGTGAACCGACAGGGGCTTCACCCCTCCACTTT
TRBJ2-7 | NA | TRBV28 | many | CASSVRHRYEQYF | TGTGCCAGCAGTGTGAGACACCGGTACGAGCAGTACTTC
TRBJ2-5 | NA | TRBV28 | NA | CASSLWTGEGQETQYF | TGTGCCAGCAGTTTATGGACGGGAGAAGGACAAGAGACCCAGTACTTC
TRBJ2-7 | TRBD2 | TRBV27 | few | CASSLSTLAGGEQYF | TGTGCCAGCAGTTTATCGACACTAGCGGGAGGTGAGCAGTACTTC
TRBJ1-1 | NA | TRBV6-1 | many | CASSFVEAFF | TGTGCCAGCAGTTTCGTTGAAGCTTTCTTT
TRBJ2-2 | NA | TRBV3-1 | NA | CASSPQTGTGELFF | TGTGCCAGCAGCCCTCAGACTGGCACCGGGGAGCTGTTTTTT
TRBJ1-5 | TRBD1 | TRBV5-1 | few | CASSLDREGNQPQHF | TGCGCCAGCAGCTTAGACAGGGAGGGCAATCAGCCCCAGCATTTT
TRBJ1-1 | NA | TRBV29-1 | few | CSVEDSPENTEAFF | TGCAGCGTTGAAGATTCTCCAGAGAACACTGAAGCTTTCTTT
TRBJ1-2 | NA | TRBV6-5 | few | CASSHRTNYGYTF | TGTGCCAGCAGTCACCGAACAAACTATGGCTACACCTTC
TRBJ1-3 | NA | TRBV11-2 | many | CASSLNSGSGNTIYF | TGTGCCAGCAGCCTGAATTCCGGGAGCGGAAACACCATATATTTT
TRBJ2-7 | TRBD2 | TRBV28 | many | CAIAATSGRNYEQYF | TGTGCCATAGCCGCCACTAGCGGGAGGAACTACGAGCAGTACTTC
TRBJ1-1 | NA | TRBV20-1 | many | CSATQSGFNTEAFF | TGCAGTGCTACTCAAAGCGGGTTTAACACTGAAGCTTTCTTT
TRBJ2-7 | TRBD2 | TRBV19 | many | CASSMMAGETYEQYF | TGTGCCAGTAGTATGATGGCGGGAGAGACCTACGAGCAGTACTTC
TRBJ1-5 | NA | TRBV27 | few | CASSLFQIYNQPQHF | TGTGCCAGCAGTTTATTTCAGATCTACAATCAGCCCCAGCATTTT
TRBJ2-4 | TRBD1 | TRBV4-1 | NA | CASSHGTGGGIMVKNIQYF | TGCGCCAGCAGCCACGGGACAGGGGGCGGTATTATGGTCAAAAACATTCAGTACTTC
TRBJ1-1 | NA | TRBV29-1 | NA | CSAGTYPNTEAFF | TGCAGCGCAGGGACATATCCCAACACTGAAGCTTTCTTT
TRBJ2-7 | NA | TRBV11-2 | many | CASSLVGRGLRGEQYF | TGTGCCAGCAGCTTAGTCGGTCGGGGGCTTAGGGGGGAGCAGTACTTC
TRBJ2-6 | NA | TRBV11-2 | NA | CASSFLSRGRFGANVLTF | TGTGCCAGCAGCTTTTTGTCCAGGGGCCGTTTTGGGGCCAACGTCCTGACTTTC
TRBJ1-2 | NA | TRBV11-2 | NA | CASSDRAAPGYGYTF | TGTGCCAGCAGCGACCGGGCCGCACCAGGGTATGGCTACACCTTC
TRBJ2-5 | NA | TRBV7-9 | NA | CASSLDVGAQETQYF | TGTGCCAGCAGCTTAGATGTGGGGGCTCAAGAGACCCAGTACTTC
TRBJ1-5 | NA | TRBV30 | NA | CAWTDGLQPQHF | TGTGCCTGGACCGACGGCCTTCAGCCCCAGCATTTT
TRBJ2-5 | NA | TRBV7-9 | few | CASSRSLGRGRETQYF | TGTGCCAGCAGCCGAAGTCTTGGTAGGGGAAGAGAGACCCAGTACTTC
TRBJ1-3 | NA | TRBV12-3/TRBV12-4 | many | CASSTGGNTIYF | TGTGCCAGCAGTACAGGGGGAAACACCATATATTTT
TRBJ2-4 | TRBD1 | TRBV10-1 | many | CASSERQGGKNIQYF | TGCGCCAGCAGCGAAAGACAGGGTGGCAAAAACATTCAGTACTTC
TRBJ2-5 | NA | TRBV19 | NA | CASSISGLARETQYF | TGTGCCAGTAGTATTTCCGGACTGGCCCGCGAGACCCAGTACTTC
TRBJ1-5 | NA | TRBV6-5 | NA | CASSYRGRDQPQHF | TGTGCCAGCAGTTATAGGGGTCGCGATCAGCCCCAGCATTTT
TRBJ2-5 | NA | TRBV7-7 | many | CASSSDREETQYF | TGTGCTAGCAGCTCCGACCGAGAGGAGACCCAGTACTTC
TRBJ1-5 | NA | TRBV7-8 | many | CASSLAGQLRNQPQHF | TGTGCCAGCAGCTTAGCAGGCCAGCTTAGAAATCAGCCCCAGCATTTT
TRBJ1-1 | TRBD1 | TRBV7-2 | NA | CASSLARGAEAFF | TGTGCCAGCAGCTTAGCCAGGGGGGCTGAAGCTTTCTTT
TRBJ2-5 | NA | TRBV30 | many | CAWGQETQYF | TGTGCCTGGGGCCAAGAGACCCAGTACTTC
TRBJ1-1 | NA | TRBV20-1 | many | CSARPTGPRDTEAFF | TGCAGTGCTAGACCAACCGGCCCCAGGGACACTGAAGCTTTCTTT
TRBJ2-7 | TRBD1 | TRBV6-1 | NA | CASETGGRYEQYF | TGTGCCAGCGAAACAGGGGGCCGGTACGAGCAGTACTTC
TRBJ2-5 | NA | TRBV7-2 | many | CASSFRQHGETQYF | TGTGCCAGCAGCTTTAGACAGCACGGGGAGACCCAGTACTTC
TRBJ2-7 | NA | TRBV6-2/TRBV6-3 | many | CASSVPNPHEQYF | TGTGCCAGCTCCGTTCCGAACCCCCACGAGCAGTACTTC
TRBJ2-2 | NA | TRBV7-9 | many | CASTLDRNTGELFF | TGTGCCAGCACCCTGGACAGGAACACCGGGGAGCTGTTTTTT